This TCR beta chain originates from a study of Ad26.COV2.S vaccination and SARS-CoV-2 variants. Sequencing was performed with immunoSEQ multiplex PCR; in TCRdb, only in-frame clones are kept and a portion is missing. The sample holds hundreds of thousands of clones, approximately 89% seen once. Study-level points and caveats: From the TCR breadth and depth analyses, total T cell responses may have been underestimated.

The CDR3 loop spans 18 amino acids. Looked up from germline, CDR1 is MNHEY and CDR2 is SVGEGT. About this clone: What it binds is unknown. One junction end does not reproduce the germline sequence, and a read error may be involved.

The treatment: 19 received Ad26.COV2.S at low or high dose, single or two shots; several received placebo; per-sample allocation not given. Day 63 after the first injection of vaccine or placebo was the sampling time. At a Boston site, the person donating was an adult of 18-55 years. The sequencing used peripheral blood, collected in a trial of Ad26.COV2.S vaccine versus placebo. The TCR comes from a person aged 18-60 years who received the Ad26.COV2.S COVID-19 vaccine or a placebo. The chain joins TRBV6-2 or TRBV6-3 to TRBJ2-6, with 12 nucleotides matching TRBD1. The CDR3 reads CASSHSGTGGIGANVLTF. For the CDR3, the DNA is TGTGCCAGCAGTCACTCCGGGACAGGGGGCATTGGGGCCAACGTCCTGACTTTC.